These 8 T cell receptor beta chains share one sample of origin, sequenced in a study of beta chain features in type 1 diabetes. No antigen has been identified for these receptors. The investigators reverse transcribed all of the isolated RNA, so they sequenced expressed TCRB transcripts. Profiling relied on immunoSEQ multiplex PCR, and the TCRdb table lists in-frame clones only, not all of them. The table lists about 260,000 clones, roughly a quarter of them singletons. The study, taken as a whole, reports: Type 1 diabetes patients had moderately but significantly shorter TCRB CDR3s in all four CD4+ subsets.

Sequenced: naive CD4+ T cells from blood. These receptor sequences come from a young woman with type 1 diabetes.

With regard to this clone: The sample carries other DNA sequences with the same CDR3. V usage is TRBV5-1 and J usage is TRBJ2-7; tentatively, D is TRBD2 (5 bases). Germline V gene data show CDR1 as SGHRS and CDR2 as YFSETQ. The ends were cut back, 1 base at V and 0 bases at J, with 8 bases in the middle. The CDR3 has 14 amino acids. CDR3 nucleotide sequence: TGCGCCAGCAGCTTGTCGGGGAGCTCCTACGAGCAGTACTTC. It codes for CASSLSGSSYEQYF.

This chain uses TRBV5-1 with TRBJ2-3; a possible D gene is TRBD2 (6 bases). This CDR3 has 16 residues. The germline gives CDR1 SGHRS, CDR2 YFSETQ. Trimming pared 0 bases from V and 0 bases from J, leaving 11 bases between. The CDR3 reads CASSLVAGTSTDTQYF. In nucleotides, the CDR3 is TGCGCCAGCAGCTTGGTGGCGGGAACTAGCACAGATACGCAGTATTTT.

This clone has just a few counts. J is TRBJ2-1 and V is TRBV9, with 9 bases fitting TRBD2. V lost 4 bases to trimming and J lost 8 bases; unmatched junction nucleotides: 10. The CDR3 has 15 residues. Germline lookup yields CDR1 SGDLS and CDR2 YYNGEE. In DNA form, the CDR3 reads TGTGCCAGCAGCTTTATTAGCGGGAGAGGTCATGAGCAGTTCTTC. Translated, it gives CASSFISGRGHEQFF.

V usage is TRBV4-2 and J usage is TRBJ2-1; D unresolved. The germline gives CDR1 LGHNA, CDR2 YNFKEQ. The CDR3 is made up of 15 amino acids. Trimming shortened V by 0 bases and J by 5 bases, and 11 bases separated the two germline ends. The CDR3 loop is CASSQERISNNEQFF. CDR3 sequence (DNA): TGTGCCAGCAGCCAAGAGAGAATTTCAAACAATGAGCAGTTCTTC.

The gene calls are TRBV30 and TRBJ2-5, with a possible D match to TRBD2 (6 bases). CDR3 length: 15 amino acids. V lost 0 bases and J lost 5, with 16 bases in between. Germline loops: CDR1 GTSNPN, CDR2 SVGIG (reference sequence). CDR3 loop: CAWSVGMRGVETQYF. The DNA for the CDR3 is TGTGCCTGGAGTGTGGGTATGCGGGGAGTGGAGACCCAGTACTTC. Complete variable domain (other parts from reference TRBV30 and TRBJ2-5): SQTIHQWPATLVQPVGSPLSLECTVEGTSNPNLYWYRQAAGRGLQLLFYSVGIGQISSEVPQNLSASRPQDRQFILSSKKLLLSDSGFYLCAWSVGMRGVETQYFGPGTRLLVL.

The rearrangement links TRBV5-1 to TRBJ2-4; perhaps TRBD2 as D (5 bases). From germline, CDR1 is SGHRS and CDR2 YFSETQ. The CDR3 is made up of 13 amino acids. V gave up 7 bases and J gave up 1 base, with 9 bases separating them. For the CDR3, the DNA is TGCGCCAGCCGGGGAATGGCCAAAAACATTCAGTACTTC. Its translation: CASRGMAKNIQYF. The full variable domain, its missing parts supplied by reference TRBV5-1 and TRBJ2-4, is KAGVTQTPRYLIKTRGQQVTLSCSPISGHRSVSWYQQTPGQGLQFLFEYFSETQRNKGNFPGRFSGRQFSNSRSEMNVSTLELGDSALYLCASRGMAKNIQYFGAGTRLSVL.

The chain has TRBV5-1 and TRBJ2-1, with D maybe TRBD2 (6 bases). Trimming pared 0 bases from V and 0 bases from J, leaving 13 bases between. The CDR3 runs to 17 residues. Germline CDR1 SGHRS, CDR2 YFSETQ. As DNA, the CDR3 is TGCGCCAGCAGCTTGGTATCGGGAGTTAGCTCCTACAATGAGCAGTTCTTC. Translation gives CASSLVSGVSSYNEQFF.

The chain is built from TRBV30 and TRBJ2-7, with 7 bases identical to TRBD2. Per the germline V gene, CDR1 is GTSNPN and CDR2 is SVGIG (reference sequence). The CDR3 is made up of 15 amino acids. Trimming removed 4 bases from V and 3 bases from J; junction bases left unmatched: 12. Written as DNA, the CDR3 is TGTGCCTGGACCCCGTTGCGGGGGAATTACTACGAGCAGTACTTC. Protein sequence: CAWTPLRGNYYEQYF. Complete variable domain (other parts from reference TRBV30 and TRBJ2-7): SQTIHQWPATLVQPVGSPLSLECTVEGTSNPNLYWYRQAAGRGLQLLFYSVGIGQISSEVPQNLSASRPQDRQFILSSKKLLLSDSGFYLCAWTPLRGNYYEQYFGPGTRLTVT.